The 20 T cell receptor beta chains presented below share a single source sample, sequenced in a study of blood T cell repertoires in COVID-19. Sequencing was performed with immunoSEQ multiplex PCR; in TCRdb, only in-frame clones are kept and a portion is missing. The table records some 180,000 clones, roughly 82% of them present only once. The specimen sequenced was PBMCs or T cells enriched from blood (not recorded which). These receptors were taken from a woman aged 55-75 years with acute COVID-19.

This chain links TRBV10-3 with TRBJ2-2, with 8 bases matching TRBD1. The ends lost 3 bases at V and 5 bases at J; junction bases unmatched: 14. This CDR3 is 18 amino acids long. Germline CDR1 and CDR2: ENHRY and SYGVKD. Here the CDR3 DNA reads TGTGCCATCAGTGAACAGGACAGGGTATTTTACCTGACCGGGGAGCTGTTTTTT. Its protein product is CAISEQDRVFYLTGELFF.

The chain is built from TRBV3-1 (or the pseudogene TRBV3-2) and TRBJ2-7; 7 bases map to TRBD1. Germline V CDR1 and CDR2: LGHDT, YNNKEL (reference sequence). This CDR3 is 13 amino acids long. Trimming at V came to 6 bases and at J to 5 bases, leaving 7 bases not matched to a gene. CDR3 residues: CASRNRGRHEQYF. For the CDR3, the DNA is TGTGCCAGCAGGAACAGGGGTCGCCACGAGCAGTACTTC.

The J gene is TRBJ2-1, the V gene TRBV7-2; maybe TRBD2 (5 bases). Trimming left V 3 bases short and J 8 bases short, with 17 bases between. Germline lookup yields CDR1 SGHTA and CDR2 FQGNSA. This CDR3 comprises 15 residues. The CDR3 DNA reads as TGTGCCAGCAGCTTCGGAGGACCAACTCGCTATGAGCAGTTCTTC. Translation gives CASSFGGPTRYEQFF.

The chain recombines TRBV6-6 with TRBJ1-2; a possible D gene is TRBD1 (6 bases). Germline loops: CDR1 MNHNY, CDR2 SVGAGI (reference sequence). This CDR3 is 16 amino acids long. The V end was cut by 7 bases, the J end by 6 bases, with 24 bases between. The CDR3 region is CASTHGPGAGSHGYTF. The CDR3 DNA is TGTGCCAGCACCCACGGCCCAGGGGCCGGTTCGCATGGCTACACCTTC.

V usage is TRBV6-5 and J usage is TRBJ2-7, with TRBD1 matching 9 bases. CDR1 and CDR2 (germline): MNHEY, SVGAGI. There are 14 residues in the CDR3. The V gene end was trimmed by 7 bases and the J gene end by 3 bases; junction bases not matched to a gene: 7. CDR3 coding DNA: TGTGCCAGCATTGTTAGACAGGGGGGCTACGAGCAGTACGTC. Amino acids: CASIVRQGGYEQYV.

The genes are TRBV7-2 and TRBJ1-1, with TRBD1 matching over 9 bases. Germline V gene data show CDR1 as SGHTA and CDR2 as FQGNSA. The CDR3 has 18 residues. Trimming removed 3 bases from V and 6 bases from J; junction bases left unmatched: 17. The CDR3 sequence: CASSFPIQGAQKHPEAFF. CDR3 coding DNA: TGTGCCAGCAGCTTCCCCATACAGGGGGCGCAGAAACATCCTGAAGCTTTCTTT.

The chain recombines TRBV6-5 with TRBJ1-2; 9 bases agree with TRBD1. V shed 6 bases, J shed 4 bases, and the junction held 9 bases outside the gene matches. The CDR3 length is 15 residues. The germline CDR1 and CDR2 sequences are MNHEY and SVGAGI. The CDR3 region has the DNA TGTGCCAGCAGCTCCCCCGGGACAGGGCCCTATGGCTACACCTTC. As protein: CASSSPGTGPYGYTF.

The J gene is TRBJ1-3, the V gene TRBV5-4, with TRBD1 matching over 7 bases. The germline V gene has CDR1 SGHNT and CDR2 YYREEE (reference sequence). After removal of 4 bases from V and 4 bases from J, the junction contained 8 bases not matched to a gene. The CDR3 has 15 residues. The DNA for the CDR3 is TGTGCCAGCAGCGTTATGACAGGGTCAGGAAACACCATATATTTT. Translation gives CASSVMTGSGNTIYF.

The V and J genes are TRBV30 and TRBJ1-2, with a possible D match to TRBD1 (5 bases). Looked up from germline, CDR1 is GTSNPN and CDR2 is SVGIG (reference sequence). Deletions cut 4 bases from V and 1 base from J, with 16 bases between. The CDR3 is made up of 15 amino acids. The DNA for the CDR3 is TGTGCCTGGACCGTGGGGGGATCCCTTAACTATGGCTACACCTTC. This codes for CAWTVGGSLNYGYTF.

This chain uses TRBV9 with TRBJ2-2; no reliable D call. Trimming took off 0 bases at V and 1 base at J, with 7 bases between the two ends. There are 15 residues in the CDR3. From germline, CDR1 is SGDLS and CDR2 YYNGEE. The CDR3 is CASSVEPKNTGELFF. DNA of the CDR3: TGTGCCAGCAGCGTAGAACCTAAGAACACCGGGGAGCTGTTTTTT.

The chain couples TRBV6-5 to TRBJ2-1, with D perhaps TRBD1 (5 bases). Trimming took off 8 bases at V and 9 bases at J, with 11 bases between the two ends. The CDR3 totals 11 residues. CDR1 and CDR2 from the germline V gene are MNHEY and SVGAGI. CDR3 residues: CASGASIEQFF. The CDR3 region has the DNA TGTGCCAGCGGGGCCTCTATTGAGCAGTTCTTC.

The chain links TRBV6-4 to TRBJ2-1, with D tentatively TRBD2 (5 bases). V dropped 2 bases and J dropped 2 bases, with 10 bases sitting between them. CDR1 and CDR2 from the germline V gene are MRHNA and SNTAGT. The CDR3 is 15 residues long. The CDR3 DNA sequence: TGTGCCAGCAGTGACGAGCGGCGACCCTACAATGAGCAGTTCTTC. It specifies CASSDERRPYNEQFF.

The chain employs TRBV7-2 and TRBJ1-1, with a weak D call TRBD1 (5 bases). Germline assignment: CDR1 SGHTA and CDR2 FQGNSA. The CDR3 consists of 13 residues. With 1 base removed from V and 5 bases from J, the gap between germline ends came to 8 bases. The CDR3, as DNA: TGTGCCAGCAGCTTAGAAGCAGGGACTGAAGCTTTCTTT. Residues: CASSLEAGTEAFF.

The chain is built from TRBV27 and TRBJ2-2; TRBD1 might be the D (6 bases). This CDR3 is 14 amino acids long. V lost 4 bases to trimming and J lost 6 bases, with 12 bases between them. Germline values: CDR1 MNHEY, CDR2 SMNVEV (reference sequence). The CDR3 reads CASSSRGQPGELFF. For the CDR3, the DNA is TGTGCCAGCAGTTCCCGGGGACAACCCGGGGAGCTGTTTTTT.

The chain links TRBV10-2 to TRBJ2-1; D perhaps matches TRBD2 (7 bases). The germline CDR1 and CDR2 sequences are WSHSY and SAAADI. There are 15 residues in the CDR3. V lost 6 bases and J 7 bases, leaving 19 bases between the germline ends. The CDR3 protein is CASRGAGGSGNEQFF. The CDR3, as DNA: TGCGCCAGCAGGGGGGCGGGCGGGAGCGGGAATGAGCAGTTCTTC.

The chain is built from TRBV30 and TRBJ1-3; weak D call: TRBD1 (5 bases). V lost 3 bases and J 3 bases, leaving 15 bases between the germline ends. The CDR3 extends over 15 amino acids. Germline CDR1 reads GTSNPN; CDR2 reads SVGIG (reference sequence). The CDR3: CAWRIRGNDGNTIYF. The CDR3 DNA reads as TGTGCCTGGAGAATCCGGGGGAATGATGGAAACACCATATATTTT. The full variable domain, its missing parts supplied by reference TRBV30 and TRBJ1-3, is SQTIHQWPATLVQPVGSPLSLECTVEGTSNPNLYWYRQAAGRGLQLLFYSVGIGQISSEVPQNLSASRPQDRQFILSSKKLLLSDSGFYLCAWRIRGNDGNTIYFGEGSWLTVV.

V is TRBV7-2 and J is TRBJ2-7; TRBD2 agrees at 11 bases. Losses at the gene ends were 5 bases for V and 0 bases for J; bases not matched to a gene: 3. The CDR3 is 15 residues long. The V gene's germline CDR1 is SGHTA and CDR2 FQGNSA. CDR3 DNA sequence: TGTGCCAGCAGCCGCACTAGCGGGAGCTCCTACGAGCAGTACTTC. This gives the protein CASSRTSGSSYEQYF. The full variable domain, in which reference TRBV7-2 and TRBJ2-7 provide the parts outside the CDR3, is GAGVSQSPSNKVTEKGKDVELRCDPISGHTALYWYRQSLGQGLEFLIYFQGNSAPDKSGLPSDRFSAERTGGSVSTLTIQRTQQEDSAVYLCASSRTSGSSYEQYFGPGTRLTVT.

J is TRBJ2-2 and V is TRBV7-2; the match to TRBD2 covers 12 bases. Germline assignment: CDR1 SGHTA and CDR2 FQGNSA. The CDR3 is 16 amino acids. V dropped 5 bases and J dropped 10; count of bases not matched to a gene: 11. CDR3 bases: TGTGCCAGCAGCCTATGGCTAGCGGGAGGGCCGGAGGAGCTGTTTTTT. It is translated as CASSLWLAGGPEELFF.

The table lists this clone with a few counts. V is TRBV5-4 and J is TRBJ1-2; D is ambiguous. The CDR3 has 13 amino acids. CDR1 is SGHNT and CDR2 is YYREEE in the germline V gene (reference sequence). V was pared by 5 bases and J by 7 bases, with 15 bases between. CDR3 sequence reads: CASSLGTDRGYTF. In nucleotides, the CDR3 is TGTGCCAGCAGTCTGGGCACGGATCGTGGCTACACCTTC. Full variable domain (rest looked up from reference TRBV5-4 and TRBJ1-2): ETGVTQSPTHLIKTRGQQVTLRCSSQSGHNTVSWYQQALGQGPQFIFQYYREEENGRGNFPPRFSGLQFPNYSSELNVNALELDDSALYLCASSLGTDRGYTFGSGTRLTVV.

This clone was picked up one time. The rearrangement joins TRBV7-9 to TRBJ1-6; the D gene is possibly TRBD1 (5 bases). Germline CDR1 and CDR2: SEHNR and FQNEAQ (reference sequence). V lost 5 bases and J lost 7, with 12 bases in between. This CDR3 contains 14 residues. In DNA form, the CDR3 reads TGTGCCAGCAGCCCCAGGGATGGCAATTCACCCCTCCACTTT. Its translation is CASSPRDGNSPLHF. The whole variable domain, filled in from reference TRBV7-9 and TRBJ1-6, reads DTGVSQNPRHKITKRGQNVTFRCDPISEHNRLYWYRQTLGQGPEFLTYFQNEAQLEKSRLLSDRFSAERPKGSFSTLEIQRTEQGDSAMYLCASSPRDGNSPLHFGNGTRLTVT.